This T cell receptor (beta chain) was identified during a study of blood T cell repertoires in COVID-19. Study-wide background: The United States, Italy and Spain supplied acute and convalescent COVID-19 samples.

Trimming left V 5 bases short and J 0 bases short, with 7 bases between. The CDR3 is 13 amino acids. Per the germline V gene, CDR1 is MNHEY and CDR2 is SVGAGI. The table came from immunoSEQ multiplex PCR; TCRdb's copy has only in-frame clones and leaves some out. The sample has approximately 210,000 clones, approximately 90% seen once; the top ten hold 1% to 1.5%. This clonotype was obtained from a man younger than 40 with acute or convalescent COVID-19. This chain connects TRBV6-5 to TRBJ1-1; D gene ambiguous. The sequenced sample consisted of peripheral blood. Here the CDR3 DNA reads TGTGCCAGCAGTCGAAACATGAACACTGAAGCTTTCTTT. Amino acid sequence: CASSRNMNTEAFF.